This passage covers 22 T cell receptor beta chains from one sample sequenced in a study of beta chain features in type 1 diabetes. Regarding the study as a whole: TCRB CDR3s were moderately but significantly shorter in Type 1 diabetes patients in all four CD4+ subsets.

These TCRs are of unknown antigen specificity. Expressed TCRB transcripts were sequenced because the isolated RNA had all been reverse transcribed beforehand. The assay was immunoSEQ multiplex PCR, and TCRdb's table has in-frame clones only and misses some. Seen here are roughly 140,000 clones, about 9.4% observed once, and the top ten hold 0.5%. Sequences were obtained from central memory CD4+ T cells from blood. Receptors originate from a man aged 25 to 45 with type 1 diabetes.

This clone was seen a few times. The chain employs TRBV21-1 and TRBJ2-1; TRBD1 reflects the table's D call only, with no check against the DNA. TRBV21-1 is labeled a pseudogene. CDR3 length equals 13 residues. The chain's CDR3 is CASSKGTPNEQFF. The CDR3 nucleotides are TGTGCCAGCAGCAAAGGGACACCCAATGAGCAGTTCTTC.

This clone was observed a handful of times. The chain links TRBV9 to TRBJ2-1, with 7 bases that match TRBD2. Germline CDR1 is SGDLS and CDR2 is YYNGEE. Trimming at V came to 3 bases and at J to 0 bases, leaving 15 bases not matched to a gene. The CDR3 extends over 19 amino acids. The CDR3 reads CASSDPRLASPSSYNEQFF. CDR3 nucleotide sequence: TGTGCCAGCAGCGACCCGAGACTAGCCAGCCCCAGCTCCTACAATGAGCAGTTCTTC.

V is TRBV18 and J is TRBJ1-5; 7 positions agree with TRBD1. CDR3 length equals 15 residues. CDR1 and CDR2 from the germline V gene are KGHSH and LQKENI. V dropped 1 base and J dropped 5; count of bases not matched to a gene: 5. The CDR3: CASSPLTGRDQPQHF. The DNA for the CDR3 is TGTGCCAGCTCACCACTGACAGGGCGAGATCAGCCCCAGCATTTT.

This chain connects TRBV27 to TRBJ2-7, with 11 bases identical to TRBD2. The V gene end was trimmed by 4 bases and the J gene end by 7 bases; junction bases not matched to a gene: 12. The CDR3 is 16 amino acids. The germline V gene encodes CDR1 MNHEY and CDR2 SMNVEV (reference sequence). The CDR3 sequence: CASSSLAGGAPGEQYF. In DNA, the CDR3 is TGTGCCAGCAGTTCCTTAGCGGGAGGGGCCCCGGGGGAGCAGTACTTC.

This clone was seen a few times. V usage is TRBV2 and J usage is TRBJ2-2, with a possible D match to TRBD1 (5 bases). CDR1 and CDR2 from the germline V gene are SNHLY and FYNNEI. CDR3 length equals 16 residues. V lost 3 bases and J lost 4, with 15 bases in between. The CDR3 sequence: CASSDPTDSGTGELFF. The CDR3 region has the DNA TGTGCCAGCAGTGACCCGACAGATTCGGGCACCGGGGAGCTGTTTTTT.

V and J are TRBV28 and TRBJ2-1; D is uncertain. This CDR3 has 11 amino acids. The germline CDR1 and CDR2 sequences are MDHEN and SYDVKM. With 5 bases removed from V and 8 bases from J, the gap between germline ends came to 7 bases. The CDR3 DNA follows: TGTGCCAGCAGTGCGCCCGATGAGCAGTTCTTC. Protein: CASSAPDEQFF.

The chain joins TRBV4-2 to TRBJ2-6, with 12 bases that match TRBD2. The length of the CDR3 is 18 residues. Trimming removed 3 bases from V and 1 base from J; junction bases left unmatched: 4. Per germline, CDR1 LGHNA and CDR2 YNFKEQ. This CDR3 is CASSQTLAGGSGANVLTF. DNA for the CDR3: TGTGCCAGCAGCCAGACACTAGCGGGAGGATCTGGGGCCAACGTCCTGACTTTC.

The chain is built from TRBV5-4 and TRBJ2-1, with TRBD2 matching 7 bases. The germline gives CDR1 SGHNT, CDR2 YYREEE (reference sequence). Trimming at V came to 0 bases and at J to 4 bases, leaving 10 bases not matched to a gene. The CDR3 contains 17 residues. CDR3 sequence reads: CASSLATGGSLYNEQFF. CDR3 nucleotides: TGTGCCAGCAGCTTGGCTACAGGCGGGAGCCTTTACAATGAGCAGTTCTTC.

This clone was observed a handful of times. The chain joins TRBV5-6 to TRBJ1-5, with 7 nucleotides matching TRBD1. The J segment lost 7 bases and the V segment lost 1 base, leaving 8 bases of the junction unmatched. Germline V gene sequence: CDR1 SGHDT, CDR2 YYEEEE. The CDR3 length is 15 residues. CDR3 bases: TGTGCCAGCAGCTTGTCCCCGACAGGGCACCAGCCCCAGCATTTT. Protein sequence: CASSLSPTGHQPQHF.

The V call is TRBV11-2, the J call TRBJ1-1; D unclear. The CDR3 has 14 residues. V lost 7 bases and J lost 5, with 17 bases in between. CDR1 is SGHAT, CDR2 FQNNGV, per germline. This chain's CDR3 is CASTRRGNWTEAFF. The CDR3 DNA sequence: TGTGCCAGCACCCGCAGAGGGAATTGGACTGAAGCTTTCTTT.

The chain has TRBV7-2 and TRBJ2-7, with a possible D match to TRBD1 (6 bases). Trimming pared 7 bases from V and 0 bases from J, leaving 13 bases between. Germline V lookup: CDR1 SGHTA, CDR2 FQGNSA. The CDR3 runs to 14 residues. CDR3 sequence reads: CASTRDKSSYEQYF. CDR3 DNA sequence: TGTGCCAGCACTCGGGACAAGAGCTCCTACGAGCAGTACTTC.

This clone was detected only a few times. This chain connects TRBV18 to TRBJ1-1; D possibly corresponds to TRBD1 (6 bases). The ends were cut back, 2 bases at V and 4 bases at J, with 8 bases in the middle. This CDR3 is built from 13 residues. Germline V gene sequence: CDR1 KGHSH, CDR2 LQKENI. The chain's CDR3 is CASSPTGFTEAFF. The CDR3 nucleotides read TGTGCCAGCTCACCAACAGGGTTCACTGAAGCTTTCTTT. The full variable domain, its missing parts supplied by reference TRBV18 and TRBJ1-1, is NAGVMQNPRHLVRRRGQEARLRCSPMKGHSHVYWYRQLPEEGLKFMVYLQKENIIDESGMPKERFSAEFPKEGPSILRIQQVVRGDSAAYFCASSPTGFTEAFFGQGTRLTVV.

The sample holds a few counts of this clone. V usage is TRBV15 and J usage is TRBJ2-7; D is possibly TRBD2 (6 bases). The germline gives CDR1 LNHNV, CDR2 YYDKDF (reference sequence). Trimming cost V 0 bases and J 10 bases, with 19 bases left between them. This CDR3 is 15 amino acids long. The CDR3 sequence is CATSRDLVGGGLQYF. In nucleotides, the CDR3 is TGTGCCACCAGCAGAGATCTAGTCGGTGGAGGACTACAGTACTTC.

The genes are TRBV9 and TRBJ2-7; TRBD2 matches at 9 bases. After removal of 4 bases from V and 5 bases from J, the junction contained 19 bases not matched to a gene. This CDR3 is built from 18 residues. Germline V gene sequence: CDR1 SGDLS, CDR2 YYNGEE. CDR3 bases: TGTGCCAGCAGCTCGCCGCGGGGGGGACTAAGTAGGCTCGACGAGCAGTACTTC. Its protein is CASSSPRGGLSRLDEQYF. The variable domain in full, completed from reference TRBV9 and TRBJ2-7, reads DSGVTQTPKHLITATGQRVTLRCSPRSGDLSVYWYQQSLDQGLQFLIQYYNGEERAKGNILERFSAQQFPDLHSELNLSSLELGDSALYFCASSSPRGGLSRLDEQYFGPGTRLTVT.

The rearrangement uses TRBV5-4 and TRBJ2-7; 8 bases match TRBD2. The trim removed 6 bases at V and 5 bases at J, leaving 16 bases unmatched. This CDR3 has 16 amino acids. Germline V gene data show CDR1 as SGHNT and CDR2 as YYREEE (reference sequence). CDR3 in amino acids: CASTNPGTSLGHEQYF. Here the CDR3 DNA reads TGTGCCAGCACCAATCCCGGGACTAGTCTCGGCCACGAGCAGTACTTC.

This clone was counted between two and nine times. The V and J genes are TRBV28 and TRBJ2-1, with D tentatively TRBD2 (6 bases). Trimming removed 6 bases from V and 4 bases from J, with 16 bases in between. In germline, CDR1 is MDHEN, CDR2 SYDVKM. The CDR3 loop spans 15 amino acids. The chain's CDR3 is CASSQTSQRYNEQFF. The CDR3, as DNA: TGTGCCAGCAGCCAGACTAGTCAACGATACAATGAGCAGTTCTTC.

The chain joins TRBV2 to TRBJ1-2; 10 positions match TRBD1. The V gene's germline CDR1 is SNHLY and CDR2 FYNNEI. Unmatched junction bases numbered 6, after V lost 4 bases and J lost 4 bases. The CDR3 covers 15 residues. Here the CDR3 reads CASSGQGALGYGYTF. The CDR3 DNA reads TGTGCCAGCAGTGGACAGGGGGCGCTGGGCTATGGCTACACCTTC.

This clone has just a few counts. The gene calls are TRBV9 and TRBJ2-1; 13 bases match TRBD2. The CDR3 spans 18 residues. From germline, CDR1 is SGDLS and CDR2 YYNGEE. Losses at the gene ends were 7 bases for V and 0 bases for J; bases not matched to a gene: 10. The CDR3 spells CASGWGTSGASSYNEQFF. The CDR3 DNA is TGTGCCAGCGGCTGGGGGACTAGCGGGGCTAGCTCCTACAATGAGCAGTTCTTC.

The V call is TRBV10-3, the J call TRBJ2-1, with 9 bases identical to TRBD2. The CDR3 extends over 13 amino acids. The germline V gene has CDR1 ENHRY and CDR2 SYGVKD. V lost 7 bases and J lost 5; bases outside the gene matches: 3. The CDR3 region has the DNA TGTGCCATCAAAGCGGGAGGAAACAATGAGCAGTTCTTC. It codes for CAIKAGGNNEQFF.

The chain combines TRBV7-9 with TRBJ2-5, with TRBD2 matching over 7 bases. Per the germline V gene, CDR1 is SEHNR and CDR2 is FQNEAQ (reference sequence). The CDR3 loop spans 13 amino acids. V trimming: 5 bases; J trimming: 8 bases; junction bases outside the gene matches: 8. CDR3 region: CASSLRDYTTQYF. For the CDR3, the DNA is TGTGCCAGCAGCCTCCGGGACTACACTACCCAGTACTTC.

This chain connects TRBV11-2 to TRBJ1-2; D ambiguous. This CDR3 contains 14 residues. The germline CDR1 and CDR2 sequences are SGHAT and FQNNGV. With 5 bases removed from V and 4 bases from J, the gap between germline ends came to 14 bases. In DNA form, the CDR3 reads TGTGCCAGCAGCGAACTCTCGGGGTTCTATGGCTACACCTTC. Amino acid sequence: CASSELSGFYGYTF. Supplemented by reference TRBV11-2 and TRBJ1-2, the full variable domain reads EAGVAQSPRYKIIEKRQSVAFWCNPISGHATLYWYQQILGQGPKLLIQFQNNGVVDDSQLPKDRFSAERLKGVDSTLKIQPAKLEDSAVYLCASSELSGFYGYTFGSGTRLTVV.

This clone was observed a few times. The chain is built from TRBV25-1 and TRBJ2-2; weak D call: TRBD1 (5 bases). This CDR3 contains 13 residues. V dropped 8 bases and J dropped 4 bases, with 11 bases sitting between them. CDR1 is MGHDK and CDR2 is SYGVNS in the germline V gene. The CDR3, as DNA: TGTGCCAGCGGGGCCAGGGTCACCGGGGAGCTGTTTTTT. This gives the protein CASGARVTGELFF.